The 7 T cell receptor beta chains below were found in one sample sequenced in a study of T cells after yellow fever vaccination. In TCRdb, the 5' RACE reads were re-called with MiXCR into one record per CDR3 protein. The table lists approximately 250,000 distinct CDR3 sequences, 3.6% of them singletons. The sequences come from PBMCs, collected 15 days after the yellow fever booster vaccination. These receptors all come from a man between 18 and 35 years old who received the YFV17D yellow fever vaccine.

This clonotype was counted at least ten times. This chain uses TRBV20-1 with TRBJ2-5; 7 bases align to TRBD2. V was clipped by 0 bases and J by 5 bases; unmatched bases: 6. The CDR3 covers 14 residues. Germline assignment: CDR1 DFQATT and CDR2 SNEGSKA (reference sequence). The CDR3 region is CSARDGLVGETQYF. CDR3 in DNA: TGCAGTGCTAGAGATGGACTAGTCGGCGAGACCCAGTACTTC.

CDR3 loop: CATSDPLIDKNIQYF. DNA of the CDR3: TGTGCCACCAGTGATCCCTTGATAGACAAAAACATTCAGTACTTC. This chain links TRBV24-1 with TRBJ2-4; D is undetermined. The V gene lost 3 bases and the J gene lost 3 bases, with 11 bases spanning the gap. This CDR3 spans 15 amino acids. CDR1 is KGHDR, CDR2 SFDVKD, per germline.

This clonotype was seen at least ten times. The DNA of the CDR3 is TGTGCCAGCAGCTTAGTCGGCGGAGGACAGGGCAATCAGCCCCAGCATTTT. Amino acid sequence: CASSLVGGGQGNQPQHF. The chain employs TRBV7-2 and TRBJ1-5, with 7 bases aligning to TRBD1. Per the germline V gene, CDR1 is SGHTA and CDR2 is FQGNSA. This CDR3 comprises 17 residues. V gave up 1 base and J gave up 2 bases; unmatched junction bases: 8.

This clonotype was counted many times. V is TRBV12-3 or TRBV12-4 and J is TRBJ2-1; D is undetermined. Trimming stripped 1 base from V and 2 bases from J, with 6 bases between. This CDR3 is built from 14 residues. CDR3 residues: CASSLDSTYNEQFF. DNA of the CDR3: TGTGCCAGCAGTTTAGACTCCACCTACAATGAGCAGTTCTTC.

Ten or more counts support this clonotype. The chain's CDR3 is CSVERGGGNTEAFF. CDR3 in DNA: TGCAGCGTTGAACGCGGCGGGGGGAACACTGAAGCTTTCTTT. This chain uses TRBV29-1 with TRBJ1-1, with D maybe TRBD1 (5 bases). The V gene lost 2 bases and the J gene lost 1 base, with 11 bases spanning the gap. Germline CDR1 is SQVTM and CDR2 is ANQGSEA. The CDR3 totals 14 residues. The full variable domain, completed using reference TRBV29-1 and TRBJ1-1, is SAVISQKPSRDICQRGTSLTIQCQVDSQVTMMFWYRQQPGQSLTLIATANQGSEATYESGFVIDKFPISRPNLTFSTLTVSNMSPEDSSIYLCSVERGGGNTEAFFGQGTRLTVV.

This clonotype was counted ten times or more. The V gene is TRBV10-3, the J gene TRBJ1-6, with D possibly TRBD1 on 5 matching bases. This CDR3 is 15 amino acids long. Germline loops: CDR1 ENHRY, CDR2 SYGVKD. The V end was cut by 1 base, the J end by 9 bases, with 13 bases between. CDR3 amino acids: CAISELGVGSSPLHF. The CDR3 DNA follows: TGTGCCATCAGTGAGTTAGGGGTGGGGTCTTCACCCCTCCACTTT.

There are a few counts of this clonotype. The chain links TRBV7-9 to TRBJ2-1; D gene ambiguous. V was pared by 2 bases and J by 5 bases, with 4 bases between. Germline loops: CDR1 SEHNR, CDR2 FQNEAQ (reference sequence). The CDR3 consists of 12 residues. CDR3 nucleotides: TGTGCCAGCAGCTTACCAGACAATGAGCAGTTCTTC. Protein sequence: CASSLPDNEQFF.